This is a list of T cell receptor beta chains from one sample in a study of shared clonotypes between healthy human individuals. Clones were sequenced by immunoSEQ multiplex PCR, and TCRdb holds only the in-frame ones, with some missing. The sample records about 2.2 million clones, over 85% being singletons. The sample taken for sequencing was naive CD8+ T cells from PBMCs. These receptors all come from a man aged 18-30 years in good health. Some clones in this sample may be carry-over from other donors' samples. Each CDR3 is given with its conserved first and last residue. D genes are given only for firm matches. Clone size is given for some rows only: seen once, a few or many times, or a class if the clone is expanded.

-	11	-	TRBJ2-5	TRBV28	TGTGCCACCTGGGGCGGGGAGACCCAGTACTTC	CATWGGETQYF
-	15	-	TRBJ1-5	TRBV4-2	TGTGCCAGCGGAGGAGCTAGAGGAAGCAATCAGCCCCAGCATTTT	CASGGARGSNQPQHF
-	14	-	TRBJ2-7	TRBV7-9	TGTGCCAGCAGCCGCCCCGCCCAGTCCTACGAGCAGTACTTC	CASSRPAQSYEQYF
-	12	-	TRBJ2-7	TRBV27	TGTGCCAGCAGTTTATATGGTCACGAGCAGTACTTC	CASSLYGHEQYF
TRBD2	15	-	TRBJ2-7	TRBV9	TGTGCCAGCAGCGCCGTAGCGGGAGGTGCCTACGAGCAGTACTTC	CASSAVAGGAYEQYF
-	12	-	TRBJ2-7	TRBV7-9	TGTGCCAGCAGTCCCAGGGGCTACGAGCAGTACTTC	CASSPRGYEQYF
TRBD1	15	-	TRBJ1-1	TRBV4-3	TGCGCCAGCAGCCACCGACAGGGCTGGGGGACTGAAGCTTTCTTT	CASSHRQGWGTEAFF
TRBD1	15	once	TRBJ1-2	TRBV18	TGTGCCAGCTCACCTGACAGGGCCACTAACTATGGCTACACCTTC	CASSPDRATNYGYTF
TRBD2	16	-	TRBJ2-7	TRBV7-8	TGTGCCAGCAGCTTAAGTCAGGGACTAGCGGGAGACGAGCAGTACTTC	CASSLSQGLAGDEQYF
TRBD1	15	-	TRBJ2-2	TRBV27	TGTGCCAGCAGTTTTCAGGGGGCTATCGCCGGGGAGCTGTTTTTT	CASSFQGAIAGELFF
TRBD1	15	-	TRBJ1-2	TRBV15	TGTGCCACCAGCCCAGCGGGGACAGCTAACTATGGCTACACCTTC	CATSPAGTANYGYTF
-	13	-	TRBJ1-2	TRBV7-8	TGTGCCAGCAGCGCCCAGGGGAACTATGGCTACACCTTC	CASSAQGNYGYTF
-	16	-	TRBJ2-5	TRBV7-3	TGTGCCAGCAGCTTAAATGGGGGAGAGACTCGGGAGACCCAGTACTTC	CASSLNGGETRETQYF
-	16	-	TRBJ1-5	TRBV4-1	TGCGCCAGCAGCCAAGATCAGGGAGGAGGCAATCAGCCCCAGCATTTT	CASSQDQGGGNQPQHF
-	13	-	TRBJ2-7	TRBV27	TGTGCCAGCAGTTCTGGCAGGGCCTACGAGCAGTACTTC	CASSSGRAYEQYF
TRBD1	16	-	TRBJ1-5	TRBV19	TGTGCCAGTAGTTTCCCCCTGGGACAGTTAAATCAGCCCCAGCATTTT	CASSFPLGQLNQPQHF
TRBD1	16	-	TRBJ2-7	TRBV5-1	TGCGCCAGCAGTTCAATGGAACCGGGACAGACCTACGAGCAGTACTTC	CASSSMEPGQTYEQYF
-	15	-	TRBJ1-2	TRBV5-4	TGTGCCAGCAGCGCCGTCGCGGGTTTGGACTATGGCTACACCTTC	CASSAVAGLDYGYTF
-	14	-	TRBJ2-3	TRBV28	TGTGCCAGCAGGATCCGGGACCTCACAGATACGCAGTATTTT	CASRIRDLTDTQYF
-	15	-	TRBJ2-2	TRBV7-9	TGTGCCAGCAGCTGGGCAGGGAAGAACACCGGGGAGCTGTTTTTT	CASSWAGKNTGELFF
TRBD1	15	-	TRBJ2-7	TRBV2	TGTGCCAGCAGACCCCGGACAGGGGCCTACTACGAGCAGTACTTC	CASRPRTGAYYEQYF
-	15	-	TRBJ1-4	TRBV9	TGTGCCAGCAGCGTACAGGGTCTCAAAATTGAAAAACTGTTTTTT	CASSVQGLKIEKLFF
-	12	-	TRBJ2-5	TRBV19	TGTGCCAGTATAGGGGACCGTCGGACCCAGTACTTC	CASIGDRRTQYF
-	13	-	TRBJ1-1	TRBV28	TGTGCCAGCACCCTCCAGGGGTACACTGAAGCTTTCTTT	CASTLQGYTEAFF
-	13	-	TRBJ2-7	TRBV7-3	TGTGCCAGCAGCCCCACCGGGGGGCGCGAGCAGTACTTC	CASSPTGGREQYF
-	13	-	TRBJ2-1	TRBV7-9	TGTGCCAGCAGCTTAGGTAGCAGCTTTGAGCAGTTCTTC	CASSLGSSFEQFF
TRBD1	14	-	TRBJ1-1	TRBV29-1	TGCAGCGTTGAAGCTGCTCAGGGGGCGGCTGAAGCTTTCTTT	CSVEAAQGAAEAFF
-	15	-	TRBJ2-5	TRBV7-7	TGTGCCAGCAGCCCCAGCCCCGGGAATTCGGAGACCCAGTACTTC	CASSPSPGNSETQYF